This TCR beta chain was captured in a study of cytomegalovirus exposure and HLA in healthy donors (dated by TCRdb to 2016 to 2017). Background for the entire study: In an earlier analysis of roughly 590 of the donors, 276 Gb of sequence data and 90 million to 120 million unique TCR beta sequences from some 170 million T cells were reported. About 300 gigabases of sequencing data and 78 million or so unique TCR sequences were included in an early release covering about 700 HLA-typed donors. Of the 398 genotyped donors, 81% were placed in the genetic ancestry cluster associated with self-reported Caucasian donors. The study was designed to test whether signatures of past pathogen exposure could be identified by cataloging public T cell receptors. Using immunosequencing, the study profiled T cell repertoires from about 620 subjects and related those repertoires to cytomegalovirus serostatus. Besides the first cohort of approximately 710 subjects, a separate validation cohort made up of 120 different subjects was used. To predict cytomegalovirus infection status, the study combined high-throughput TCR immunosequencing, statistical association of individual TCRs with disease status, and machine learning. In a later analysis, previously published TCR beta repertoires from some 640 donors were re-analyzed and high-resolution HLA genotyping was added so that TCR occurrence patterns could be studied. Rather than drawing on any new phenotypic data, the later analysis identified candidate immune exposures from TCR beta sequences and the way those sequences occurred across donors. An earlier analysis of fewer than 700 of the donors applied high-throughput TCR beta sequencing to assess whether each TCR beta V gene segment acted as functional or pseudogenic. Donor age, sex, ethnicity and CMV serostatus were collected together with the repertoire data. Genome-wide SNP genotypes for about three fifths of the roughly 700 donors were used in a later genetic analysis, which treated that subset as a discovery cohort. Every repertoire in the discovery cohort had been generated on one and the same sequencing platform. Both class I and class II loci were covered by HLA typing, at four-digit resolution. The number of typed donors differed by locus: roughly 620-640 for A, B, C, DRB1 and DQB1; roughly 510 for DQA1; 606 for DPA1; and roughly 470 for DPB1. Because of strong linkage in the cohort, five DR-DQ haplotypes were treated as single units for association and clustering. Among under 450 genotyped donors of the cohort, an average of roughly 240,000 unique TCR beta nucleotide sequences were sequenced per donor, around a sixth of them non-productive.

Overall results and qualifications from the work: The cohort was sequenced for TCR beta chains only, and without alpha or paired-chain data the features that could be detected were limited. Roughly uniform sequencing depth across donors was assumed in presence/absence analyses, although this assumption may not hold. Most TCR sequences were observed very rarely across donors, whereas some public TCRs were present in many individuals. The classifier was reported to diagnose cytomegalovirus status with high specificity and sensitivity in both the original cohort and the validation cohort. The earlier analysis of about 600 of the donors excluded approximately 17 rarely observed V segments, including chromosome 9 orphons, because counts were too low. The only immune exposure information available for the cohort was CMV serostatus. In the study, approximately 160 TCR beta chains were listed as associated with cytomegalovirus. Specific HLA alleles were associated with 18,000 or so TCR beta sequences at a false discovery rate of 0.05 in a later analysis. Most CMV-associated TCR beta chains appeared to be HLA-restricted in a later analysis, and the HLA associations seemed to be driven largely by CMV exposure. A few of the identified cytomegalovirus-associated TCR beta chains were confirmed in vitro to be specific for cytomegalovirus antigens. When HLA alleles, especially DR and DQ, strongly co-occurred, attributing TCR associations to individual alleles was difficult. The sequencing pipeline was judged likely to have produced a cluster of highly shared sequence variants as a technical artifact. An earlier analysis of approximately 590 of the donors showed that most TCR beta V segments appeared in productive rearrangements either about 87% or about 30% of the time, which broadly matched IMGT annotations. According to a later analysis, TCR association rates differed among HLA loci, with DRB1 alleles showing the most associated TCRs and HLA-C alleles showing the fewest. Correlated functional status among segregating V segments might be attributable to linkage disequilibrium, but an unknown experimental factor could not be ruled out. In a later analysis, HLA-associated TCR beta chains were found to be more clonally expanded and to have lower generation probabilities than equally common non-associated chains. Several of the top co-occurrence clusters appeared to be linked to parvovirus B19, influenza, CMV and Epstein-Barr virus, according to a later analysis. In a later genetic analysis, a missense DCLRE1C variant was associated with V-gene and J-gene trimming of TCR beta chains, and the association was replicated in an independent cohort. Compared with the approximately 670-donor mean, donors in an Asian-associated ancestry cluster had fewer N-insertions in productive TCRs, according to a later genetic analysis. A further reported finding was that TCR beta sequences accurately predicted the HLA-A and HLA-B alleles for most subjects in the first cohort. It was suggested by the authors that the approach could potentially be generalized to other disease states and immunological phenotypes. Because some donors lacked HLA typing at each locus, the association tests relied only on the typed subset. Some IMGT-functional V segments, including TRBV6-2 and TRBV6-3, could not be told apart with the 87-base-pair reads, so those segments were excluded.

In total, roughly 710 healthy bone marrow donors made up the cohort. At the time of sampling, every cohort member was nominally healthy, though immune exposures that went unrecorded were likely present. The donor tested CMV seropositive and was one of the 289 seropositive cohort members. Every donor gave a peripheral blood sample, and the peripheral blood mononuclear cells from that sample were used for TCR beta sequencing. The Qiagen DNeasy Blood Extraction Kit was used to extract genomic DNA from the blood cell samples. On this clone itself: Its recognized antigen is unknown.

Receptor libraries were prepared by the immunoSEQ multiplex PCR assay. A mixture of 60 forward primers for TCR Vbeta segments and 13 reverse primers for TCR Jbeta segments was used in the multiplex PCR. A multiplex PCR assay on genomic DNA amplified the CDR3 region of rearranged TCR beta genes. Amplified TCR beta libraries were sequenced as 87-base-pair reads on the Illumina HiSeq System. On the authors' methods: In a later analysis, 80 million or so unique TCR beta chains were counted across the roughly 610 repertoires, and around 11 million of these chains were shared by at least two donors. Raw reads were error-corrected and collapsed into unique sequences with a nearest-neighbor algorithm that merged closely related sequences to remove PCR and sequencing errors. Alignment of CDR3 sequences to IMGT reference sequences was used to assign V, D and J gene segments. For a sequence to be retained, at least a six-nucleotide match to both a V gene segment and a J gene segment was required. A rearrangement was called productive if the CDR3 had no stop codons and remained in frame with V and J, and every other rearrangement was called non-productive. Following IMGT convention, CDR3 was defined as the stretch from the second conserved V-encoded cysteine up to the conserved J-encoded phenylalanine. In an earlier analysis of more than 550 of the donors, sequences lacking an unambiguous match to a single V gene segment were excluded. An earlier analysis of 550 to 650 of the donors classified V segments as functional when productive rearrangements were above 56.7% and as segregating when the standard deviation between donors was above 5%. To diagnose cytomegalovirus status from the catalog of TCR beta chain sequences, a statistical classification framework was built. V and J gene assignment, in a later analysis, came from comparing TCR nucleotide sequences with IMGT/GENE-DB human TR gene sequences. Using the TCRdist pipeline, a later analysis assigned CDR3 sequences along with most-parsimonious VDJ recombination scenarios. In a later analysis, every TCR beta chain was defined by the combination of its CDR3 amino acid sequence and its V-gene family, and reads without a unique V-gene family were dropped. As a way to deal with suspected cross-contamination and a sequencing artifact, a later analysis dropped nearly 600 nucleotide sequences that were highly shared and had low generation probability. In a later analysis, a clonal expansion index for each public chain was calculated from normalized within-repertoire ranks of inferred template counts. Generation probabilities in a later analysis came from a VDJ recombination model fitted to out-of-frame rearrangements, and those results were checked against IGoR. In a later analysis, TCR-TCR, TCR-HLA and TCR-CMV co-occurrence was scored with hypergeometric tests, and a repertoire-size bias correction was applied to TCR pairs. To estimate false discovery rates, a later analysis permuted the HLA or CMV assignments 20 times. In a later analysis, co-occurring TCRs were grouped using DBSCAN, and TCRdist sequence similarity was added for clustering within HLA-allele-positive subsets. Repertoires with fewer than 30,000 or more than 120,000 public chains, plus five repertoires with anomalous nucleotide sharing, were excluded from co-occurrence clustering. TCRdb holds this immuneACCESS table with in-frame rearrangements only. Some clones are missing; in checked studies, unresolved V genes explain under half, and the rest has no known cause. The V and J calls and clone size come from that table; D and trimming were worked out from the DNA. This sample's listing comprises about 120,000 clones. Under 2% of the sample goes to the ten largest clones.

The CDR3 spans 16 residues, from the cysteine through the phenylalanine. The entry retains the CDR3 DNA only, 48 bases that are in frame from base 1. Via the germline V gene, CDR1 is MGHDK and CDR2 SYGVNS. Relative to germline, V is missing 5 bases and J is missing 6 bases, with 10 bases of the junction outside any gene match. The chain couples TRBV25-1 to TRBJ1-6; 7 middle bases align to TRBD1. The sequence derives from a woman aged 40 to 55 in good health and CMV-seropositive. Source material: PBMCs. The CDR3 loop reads CASSPRLPGGNSPLHF. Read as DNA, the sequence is TGTGCCAGCAGTCCCCGGTTGCCAGGGGGTAATTCACCCCTCCACTTT.